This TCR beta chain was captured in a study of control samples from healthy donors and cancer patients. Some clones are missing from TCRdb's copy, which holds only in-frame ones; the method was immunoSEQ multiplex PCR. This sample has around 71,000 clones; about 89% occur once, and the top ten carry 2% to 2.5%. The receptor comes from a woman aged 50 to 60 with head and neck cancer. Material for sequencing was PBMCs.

CDR3 DNA: TGTGCCAGCAGCCCCGGGGGGGCCCCCGGGGAGCTGTTTTTT. It yields the protein CASSPGGAPGELFF. V gene TRBV3-1 (or the pseudogene TRBV3-2) combines with J gene TRBJ2-2; 8 bases fit TRBD2. Germline V gene lookup returns CDR1 LGHDT and CDR2 YNNKEL (reference sequence). V dropped 4 bases and J dropped 6; count of bases not matched to a gene: 4. The CDR3 covers 14 residues.